This T cell receptor (beta chain) came from a study of cytomegalovirus exposure and HLA in healthy donors. V gave up 4 bases and J gave up 8 bases, with 14 bases separating them. This CDR3 region has 13 residues. Germline V gene lookup returns CDR1 SEHNR and CDR2 FQNEAQ (reference sequence). Sampled while nominally healthy, donors likely had unrecorded immune exposures. About this clone: Its cognate antigen is unknown.

General study findings and limits: Association of roughly 17,000 TCR beta sequences with HLA alleles was found at 0.05 false discovery rate in a later analysis. In a later analysis, TCR beta V- and J-gene trimming was associated with a missense DCLRE1C variant.

PCR used 60 Vbeta primers and 13 Jbeta primers. TCRdb's copy holds only in-frame clones and misses some; the assay was immunoSEQ multiplex PCR. This sample yields 100,000 to 150,000 clones, of which about 71% are seen a single time; over 2.5% belongs to the top ten. Material: PBMCs. This chain connects TRBV7-9 to TRBJ1-2; D gene unclear. The sequence came from a woman aged 45-65 years in good health and CMV-seronegative. CDR3 nucleotides: TGTGCCAGCAGCTCCCTACAATCGGAGGGCTACACCTTC. It is translated as CASSSLQSEGYTF.